Shown below are 32 T cell receptor beta chains from a single sample sequenced in a study of T cell changes during pregnancy in multiple sclerosis. Produced via immunoSEQ multiplex PCR; TCRdb's table is partial and in-frame only. The sample yields some 44,000 clones, 80% to 95% seen once. The source was CD4+ T cells from peripheral blood mononuclear cells, collected in the third trimester of pregnancy. These receptors came from a female donor with multiple sclerosis, enrolled in a pregnancy study.

The chain has TRBV5-5 and TRBJ2-7, with 11 bases that match TRBD2. This CDR3 region has 17 residues. Germline V lookup: CDR1 SGHKS, CDR2 YYEKEE (reference sequence). V was clipped by 5 bases and J by 1 base; unmatched bases: 11. The CDR3 spells CASRWTELAGVSYEQYF. The CDR3, as DNA: TGTGCCAGCAGATGGACCGAACTAGCGGGAGTATCCTACGAGCAGTACTTC.

This clone turned up a few times. V gene TRBV19 combines with J gene TRBJ2-3; D possibly corresponds to TRBD2 (5 bases). V lost 3 bases and J 4 bases, leaving 8 bases between the germline ends. The CDR3 sequence is 13 residues long. Germline loops: CDR1 LNHDA, CDR2 SQIVND (reference sequence). For the CDR3, the DNA is TGTGCCAGTAGTATGGGAGAGGCAGATACGCAGTATTTT. Translated, it gives CASSMGEADTQYF.

The genes are TRBV7-2 and TRBJ2-4; TRBD2 might be the D (5 bases). Trimming removed 1 base from V and 1 base from J, with 11 bases in between. Germline V gene lookup returns CDR1 SGHTA and CDR2 FQGNSA. CDR3 length: 16 residues. CDR3 DNA sequence: TGTGCCAGCAGCTTAGTGGCGGGCATGGCCAAAAACATTCAGTACTTC. Protein: CASSLVAGMAKNIQYF.

The chain carries TRBV19 and TRBJ2-5; TRBD1 aligns across 8 bases. The CDR3 runs 14 residues. J gave up 5 bases and V 3 bases, and 5 bases lay outside the gene matches. In germline, CDR1 is LNHDA, CDR2 SQIVND (reference sequence). The CDR3 coding sequence is TGTGCCAGTAGTATGGGCGGACAGGGTGAGACCCAGTACTTC. This sequence encodes CASSMGGQGETQYF.

This rearrangement joins TRBV7-2 to TRBJ2-2; tentatively, D is TRBD2 (6 bases). The CDR3 runs to 16 residues. The ends were cut back, 5 bases at V and 7 bases at J, with 20 bases in the middle. Germline CDR1 SGHTA, CDR2 FQGNSA. CDR3 DNA sequence: TGTGCCAGCAGCCGTCAGGCGGCGGGGACGGGCGGGGAGCTGTTTTTT. It codes for CASSRQAAGTGGELFF.

The chain joins TRBV6-6 to TRBJ2-7; 7 bases fit TRBD2. V shed 2 bases, J shed 5 bases, and the junction held 6 bases outside the gene matches. This CDR3 has 14 amino acids. Germline lookup yields CDR1 MNHNY and CDR2 SVGAGI (reference sequence). CDR3 coding DNA: TGTGCCAGCAGTTACGGCGGGAGTAGCGACGAGCAGTACTTC. This gives the protein CASSYGGSSDEQYF.

Here the CDR3 reads CASSASPLRSLYTEAFF. The DNA for the CDR3 is TGTGCCAGCAGTGCGTCCCCGCTACGAAGCCTCTACACTGAAGCTTTCTTT. The chain carries TRBV28 and TRBJ1-1, with D hard to call. The CDR3 covers 17 residues. Trimming pared 5 bases from V and 3 bases from J, leaving 22 bases between. The germline gives CDR1 MDHEN, CDR2 SYDVKM.

J is TRBJ1-1 and V is TRBV6-6; D perhaps matches TRBD1 (6 bases). Germline V CDR1 and CDR2: MNHNY, SVGAGI (reference sequence). This CDR3 is 16 amino acids long. Trimming pared 7 bases from V and 1 base from J, leaving 19 bases between. The CDR3 loop reads CASKYDRMFGNTEAFF. The CDR3 DNA reads TGTGCCAGCAAATATGACAGGATGTTTGGGAACACTGAAGCTTTCTTT.

The chain carries TRBV11-2 and TRBJ2-7; D ambiguous. The CDR3 consists of 13 residues. Trimming removed 6 bases from V and 2 bases from J, with 11 bases in between. Germline loops: CDR1 SGHAT, CDR2 FQNNGV. The CDR3 coding sequence is TGTGCCAGCAGACCCCCGGCGGCCTACGAGCAGTACTTC. Amino acid sequence: CASRPPAAYEQYF.

The gene calls are TRBV5-6 and TRBJ1-3, with 7 bases fitting TRBD1. The CDR3 has 17 residues. J lost 4 bases, V lost 4 bases, and 14 bases had no gene match. The germline V gene encodes CDR1 SGHDT and CDR2 YYEEEE. The CDR3 loop reads CASSPMDRRLSGNTIYF. The CDR3 nucleotides read TGTGCCAGCAGCCCTATGGACAGGCGACTTTCCGGAAACACCATATATTTT.

The J gene is TRBJ2-5, the V gene TRBV7-3, with a possible D match to TRBD2 (5 bases). Germline assignment: CDR1 SGHTA and CDR2 FQGTGA. The CDR3 has 15 amino acids. The V end lost 5 bases, the J end lost 5 bases, and 18 bases lay between the germline ends. The CDR3 spells CASSPGSGPWETQYF. CDR3 sequence (DNA): TGTGCCAGCAGCCCGGGGAGCGGCCCATGGGAGACCCAGTACTTC.

The gene calls are TRBV2 and TRBJ1-5; the D is unclear. V lost 4 bases and J 7 bases, leaving 11 bases between the germline ends. The CDR3 length is 13 residues. Germline lookup yields CDR1 SNHLY and CDR2 FYNNEI. This chain's CDR3 is CASSVQIKQPQHF. CDR3 nucleotide sequence: TGTGCCAGCAGTGTACAGATTAAGCAGCCCCAGCATTTT.

V is TRBV10-3 and J is TRBJ1-1; 7 bases line up with TRBD1. The V gene end was trimmed by 3 bases and the J gene end by 3 bases; junction bases not matched to a gene: 7. The CDR3 contains 15 residues. Germline loops: CDR1 ENHRY, CDR2 SYGVKD. In nucleotides, the CDR3 is TGTGCCATCAGTGACAGGGGGATCGCGGACACTGAAGCTTTCTTT. As protein: CAISDRGIADTEAFF.

V gene TRBV5-1 combines with J gene TRBJ2-1, with 12 bases identical to TRBD2. Per the germline V gene, CDR1 is SGHRS and CDR2 is YFSETQ. This CDR3 region has 14 residues. V was pared by 4 bases and J by 8 bases, with 4 bases of the junction left unmatched. The CDR3 DNA sequence: TGCGCCAGCAGCCCTAGCGGGAGGGCCGATGAGCAGTTCTTC. Translating gives CASSPSGRADEQFF.

This clone is a singleton in its sample. The V call is TRBV27, the J call TRBJ2-6, with TRBD2 matching 7 bases. The CDR3 is 20 residues long. Germline CDR1 MNHEY, CDR2 SMNVEV (reference sequence). V lost 3 bases, J lost 0 bases, and 14 bases stayed unmatched. CDR3 region: CASSFGVLGGRGSGANVLTF. DNA of the CDR3: TGTGCCAGCAGTTTTGGGGTTTTGGGGGGGAGGGGCTCTGGGGCCAACGTCCTGACTTTC. Filled out from reference TRBV27 and TRBJ2-6, the complete variable domain reads EAQVTQNPRYLITVTGKKLTVTCSQNMNHEYMSWYRQDPGLGLRQIYYSMNVEVTDKGDVPEGYKVSRKEKRNFPLILESPSPNQTSLYFCASSFGVLGGRGSGANVLTFGAGSRLTVL.

The chain combines TRBV27 with TRBJ2-2; tentative D call: TRBD2 (7 bases). Germline CDR1 is MNHEY and CDR2 is SMNVEV (reference sequence). This CDR3 has 17 amino acids. V was shortened by 5 bases and J by 6 bases, with 22 bases between the two germline ends. In DNA form, the CDR3 reads TGTGCCAGCAGTCAAATCTTACCCCGGGGGGCGGCCGGGGAGCTGTTTTTT. It is translated as CASSQILPRGAAGELFF.

This chain connects TRBV7-8 to TRBJ2-3, with TRBD2 identical over 7 bases. V lost 1 base and J lost 1; bases outside the gene matches: 2. CDR3 length equals 15 residues. Germline V gene lookup returns CDR1 SGHVS and CDR2 FQNEAQ. The CDR3 here is CASSLGSGRTDTQYF. The CDR3 nucleotides read TGTGCCAGCAGCTTAGGTAGCGGGCGCACAGATACGCAGTATTTT.

The chain combines TRBV19 with TRBJ2-1, with 10 bases that match TRBD2. Per the germline V gene, CDR1 is LNHDA and CDR2 is SQIVND (reference sequence). The junction had 0 bases not matched to a gene; V was cut back by 4 bases and J by 0 bases. The CDR3 is 15 amino acids. CDR3 DNA: TGTGCCAGTAGTACTAGCGGGAGCTCCTACAATGAGCAGTTCTTC. Translation gives CASSTSGSSYNEQFF.

The count of this clone is one. The CDR3: CASSLTQGVGEQFF. CDR3 bases: TGTGCCAGCAGCTTGACGCAGGGGGTAGGCGAGCAGTTCTTC. This sequence joins TRBV5-6 and TRBJ2-1, with 7 bases identical to TRBD1. Unmatched junction bases numbered 8, after V lost 1 base and J lost 10 bases. The CDR3 consists of 14 residues. CDR1 SGHDT and CDR2 YYEEEE come from the germline V gene.

The chain uses TRBV11-3 and TRBJ1-1, with TRBD1 as a possible D gene (5 bases). Trimming took 0 bases from V and 4 from J, leaving 15 bases between them. Germline CDR1 SGHNT, CDR2 YENEEA. This CDR3 contains 16 residues. In DNA form, the CDR3 reads TGTGCCAGCAGCTTAGAGATCGCGGGGCGCGCCACTGAAGCTTTCTTT. This translates into CASSLEIAGRATEAFF.

The rearrangement joins TRBV19 to TRBJ2-1; 12 bases match TRBD2. The germline CDR1 and CDR2 sequences are LNHDA and SQIVND (reference sequence). V lost 5 bases and J lost 8; bases outside the gene matches: 4. The CDR3 runs to 14 residues. CDR3 in DNA: TGTGCCAGTAGTCTAGCGGGAGGGCCTTATGAGCAGTTCTTC. Its translation: CASSLAGGPYEQFF.

The chain joins TRBV5-6 to TRBJ2-3; 15 bases are a match to TRBD2. Germline CDR1 reads SGHDT; CDR2 reads YYEEEE. The V gene end was trimmed by 1 base and the J gene end by 1 base; junction bases not matched to a gene: 4. This CDR3 is 18 amino acids long. Here the CDR3 DNA reads TGTGCCAGCAGCTTGTTTGGGACTAGCGGGAGGCGCACAGATACGCAGTATTTT. This encodes CASSLFGTSGRRTDTQYF.

The chain is built from TRBV7-2 and TRBJ1-2; 12 bases line up with TRBD1. From germline, CDR1 is SGHTA and CDR2 FQGNSA. V trimming: 2 bases; J trimming: 4 bases; junction bases outside the gene matches: 2. This CDR3 region has 15 residues. CDR3 bases: TGTGCCAGCAGCTTACAGGGACAGGGGGCCTATGGCTACACCTTC. This sequence encodes CASSLQGQGAYGYTF.

V is TRBV6-5 and J is TRBJ1-5; 7 bases fit TRBD1. The CDR3 is 15 amino acids. Germline-derived CDR1 and CDR2 are MNHEY and SVGAGI. The trim removed 2 bases at V and 5 bases at J, leaving 6 bases unmatched. In DNA, the CDR3 is TGTGCCAGCAGTTACGGCGGGACAGCACATCAGCCCCAGCATTTT. This sequence encodes CASSYGGTAHQPQHF.

The CDR3 nucleotides read TGCGCCAGCAGCCAATGGCGGGGAATTGGGGCTCGCGAGCAGTACTTC. Its protein product is CASSQWRGIGAREQYF. This chain links TRBV4-3 with TRBJ2-7, with D possibly TRBD2 on 6 matching bases. CDR3 length equals 16 residues. Germline lookup yields CDR1 LGHNA and CDR2 YSLEER. V lost 2 bases and J lost 6, with 20 bases in between.

V and J are TRBV4-3 and TRBJ1-2, with 7 nucleotides matching TRBD1. The CDR3 consists of 13 residues. V lost 4 bases and J lost 3; bases outside the gene matches: 2. Germline-derived CDR1 and CDR2 are LGHNA and YSLEER. CDR3 DNA: TGCGCCAGCAGCCGACAGGGAGACTATGGCTACACCTTC. Amino acid sequence: CASSRQGDYGYTF.

The J gene is TRBJ2-7, the V gene TRBV10-3, with 11 positions matching TRBD2. Looked up from germline, CDR1 is ENHRY and CDR2 is SYGVKD. J gave up 4 bases and V 3 bases, and 5 bases lay outside the gene matches. The CDR3 is 15 residues long. DNA for the CDR3: TGTGCCATCAGTGACTTTACTAGCGGGAGTTACGAGCAGTACTTC. It is translated as CAISDFTSGSYEQYF.

The chain recombines TRBV7-2 with TRBJ2-7; TRBD1 aligns across 10 bases. V lost 5 bases, J lost 6 bases, and 10 bases stayed unmatched. CDR1 SGHTA and CDR2 FQGNSA come from the germline V gene. This CDR3 is built from 15 residues. Here the CDR3 reads CASSLVGQGMAEQYF. CDR3 DNA: TGTGCCAGCAGCCTAGTGGGACAGGGGATGGCCGAGCAGTACTTC.

This clone came up a few times. The V and J genes are TRBV4-2 and TRBJ1-5, with no clear D. V lost 6 bases and J lost 5, with 17 bases in between. This CDR3 region has 15 residues. Germline assignment: CDR1 LGHNA and CDR2 YNFKEQ. The CDR3 DNA reads TGTGCCAGCAGATACGACCGATCCAGCGATCAGCCCCAGCATTTT. This encodes CASRYDRSSDQPQHF.

V gene TRBV7-2 combines with J gene TRBJ1-1; a weak D match, TRBD1 (5 bases). Trimming removed 0 bases from V and 6 bases from J, with 14 bases in between. The CDR3 contains 15 residues. The germline gives CDR1 SGHTA, CDR2 FQGNSA. The CDR3 reads CASSLALGGRAEAFF. The CDR3 nucleotides read TGTGCCAGCAGCTTAGCCCTGGGGGGAAGAGCTGAAGCTTTCTTT.

This clone was seen only once. The V call is TRBV5-1, the J call TRBJ2-3; 13 nucleotides line up with TRBD2. V dropped 2 bases and J dropped 4; count of bases not matched to a gene: 1. The CDR3 has 15 residues. CDR1 SGHRS and CDR2 YFSETQ come from the germline V gene. For the CDR3, the DNA is TGCGCCAGCAGCTTACTAGCGGGAGGGGCAGATACGCAGTATTTT. Its protein is CASSLLAGGADTQYF.

The chain carries TRBV5-1 and TRBJ2-7, with 9 bases fitting TRBD1. Germline V gene sequence: CDR1 SGHRS, CDR2 YFSETQ. This CDR3 has 14 amino acids. The J segment lost 1 base and the V segment lost 4 bases, leaving 3 bases of the junction unmatched. This chain's CDR3 is CASSQDRGSYEQYF. The CDR3 DNA is TGCGCCAGCAGCCAGGACAGGGGATCCTACGAGCAGTACTTC.